This TCR beta chain was sequenced for a study of tumor-infiltrating lymphocytes in localized non-small cell lung cancer. Only in-frame clones appear in the TCRdb table, and some are missing; sequencing was by immunoSEQ multiplex PCR. The sample has 10,000 to 15,000 clones, 68% seen once. V was cut by 5 bases and J by 2 bases, with 12 bases left in between. The CDR3 length is 14 residues. The germline V gene encodes CDR1 KGHSH and CDR2 LQKENI. Sequencing was carried out using lung tumor tissue. J is TRBJ1-1 and V is TRBV18, with D unclear. The receptor was isolated from a human donor with non-small cell lung cancer. The chain's CDR3 is CASSKDTTNTEAFF. The CDR3 DNA sequence: TGTGCCAGCTCAAAAGACACGACTAACACTGAAGCTTTCTTT.